This record covers a single TCR beta chain. Its antigen has not been determined. No quality values exist for individual bases; no much larger clone is one base distant. The donors belonged to the validation cohort of around 120 subjects, which was separate from the 666-subject first cohort. Relative to germline, V is 0 bases shorter and J is 2 bases shorter, with 14 bases between their ends. The germline V gene sets CDR1 to LGHNA and CDR2 to YNFKEQ. Reading from cysteine to phenylalanine, the CDR3 counts 17 amino acids. Of all the DNA, just the CDR3 is kept, 51 bases in frame from base 1. This sample is drawn from a study of cytomegalovirus exposure and HLA in healthy donors (TCRdb year 2017). A note on the overall study: A later analysis indicated that the roughly 120 validation repertoires were generated on the platform also employed for the roughly 730 repertoires of the first cohort. The study aimed to test whether cataloging public T cell receptors could reveal signatures of past pathogen exposure. In addition to the first cohort of 666 subjects, a separate validation cohort of under 150 different subjects was used. The study combined high-throughput TCR immunosequencing, statistical association of individual TCRs with disease status, and machine learning to predict cytomegalovirus infection status.

What the work shows at the level of the full study, not this receptor alone: Subsequent analysis determined that TCRs grouped into clusters in the first cohort also showed a tendency toward co-occurrence across the 90 to 150 validation repertoires, and 85% to 95% of cluster scores exceeded 0. The authors suggested that the approach could potentially be generalized to other disease states and immunological phenotypes. All 120 or so repertoires were used to score co-occurrence in the validation cohort in a later analysis, because that analysis had no HLA typing for the cohort. Most TCR sequences were observed very rarely across donors, whereas some public TCRs were present in many individuals. In vitro tests confirmed that a few of the cytomegalovirus-associated TCR beta chains recognize cytomegalovirus antigens. A total of about 150 TCR beta chains were listed by the study as associated with cytomegalovirus. Cytomegalovirus status was reported to be diagnosed by the classifier with high specificity and sensitivity in both the original and validation cohorts.

Library construction relied on the immunoSEQ multiplex PCR assay. In the original analysis: A statistical classification framework was built to diagnose cytomegalovirus status from the catalog of TCR beta chain sequences. TCRdb carries this immuneACCESS record with in-frame sequences only. Its versions omit some clonotypes, under half of them owing to an unresolved V gene in the studies checked, with the rest unexplained. V and J calls and clone size are copied from that table; D and trimming were computed from the DNA. The sample data list 200,000 or so clones, and roughly 88% of these were observed just once. The ten largest clones take up over 2.5% of the sample.

The TCR comes from a woman between 18 and 29 years old in good health and CMV-seronegative. The sequenced sample consisted of PBMCs. The chain is made from TRBV4-2 and TRBJ1-3, with no confidently assigned D gene. DNA sequence: TGTGCCAGCAGCCAAGAGATCTTCAGTCGGGCTGGAAACACCATATATTTT. Its product reads: CASSQEIFSRAGNTIYF.